A single sample is the source of the 24 T cell receptor beta chains below, sequenced in a study of T cell responses to AZD1222 COVID-19 vaccine. The repertoire was sequenced with immunoSEQ multiplex PCR; TCRdb's copy has only in-frame clones and lacks some. The sample carries 100,000 to 120,000 clones, 80% to 95% recorded once. Here the sequenced sample was peripheral blood, taken on day 0 of AZD1222 vaccination. Receptors originate from an adult in good health.

V and J are TRBV19 and TRBJ2-2; 8 nucleotides match TRBD1. V was clipped by 5 bases and J by 4 bases; unmatched bases: 6. The germline V gene encodes CDR1 LNHDA and CDR2 SQIVND (reference sequence). The length of the CDR3 is 15 residues. CDR3 protein: CASSAGQAGTGELFF. CDR3 bases: TGTGCCAGTAGTGCGGGACAGGCCGGCACCGGGGAGCTGTTTTTT.

This CDR3 reads CASSRGLYEQYF. The CDR3 bases are TGTGCCAGCAGCAGGGGGCTCTACGAGCAGTACTTC. This chain uses TRBV7-8 with TRBJ2-7, with 7 bases lining up with TRBD1. CDR1 SGHVS and CDR2 FQNEAQ come from the germline V gene. The CDR3 extends over 12 amino acids. With 5 bases clipped from V and 3 bases from J, the junction kept 1 base outside the gene matches.

V usage is TRBV7-2 and J usage is TRBJ1-5; the D gene is possibly TRBD1 (6 bases). Looked up from germline, CDR1 is SGHTA and CDR2 is FQGNSA. The CDR3 length is 16 residues. V was clipped by 3 bases and J by 5 bases, with 17 bases between them. CDR3 DNA: TGTGCCAGCAGCTTCGGGACACTCACCCGGGATCAGCCCCAGCATTTT. Translation: CASSFGTLTRDQPQHF.

This sequence joins TRBV18 and TRBJ1-4, with 8 bases lining up with TRBD1. The CDR3 extends over 18 amino acids. Trimming at V came to 3 bases and at J to 0 bases, leaving 9 bases not matched to a gene. Germline V gives CDR1 KGHSH, CDR2 LQKENI. CDR3 DNA: TGTGCCAGCTCACCGCTCGGACAGGGCATTTCAACTAATGAAAAACTGTTTTTT. Its protein is CASSPLGQGISTNEKLFF. The complete variable domain, with remaining parts taken from reference TRBV18 and TRBJ1-4, reads NAGVMQNPRHLVRRRGQEARLRCSPMKGHSHVYWYRQLPEEGLKFMVYLQKENIIDESGMPKERFSAEFPKEGPSILRIQQVVRGDSAAYFCASSPLGQGISTNEKLFFGSGTQLSVL.

CDR3 DNA sequence: TGCGCCAGCAGCTTGGGAGCGGGGGCCACCACAGATACGCAGTATTTT. Amino acids: CASSLGAGATTDTQYF. The genes are TRBV5-1 and TRBJ2-3; 8 nucleotides align to TRBD2. Germline trimming cut 0 bases from V and 2 bases from J; bases unmatched to any gene: 5. CDR1 is SGHRS and CDR2 is YFSETQ in the germline V gene. There are 16 residues in the CDR3. Variable domain in full (rest from reference TRBV5-1 and TRBJ2-3): KAGVTQTPRYLIKTRGQQVTLSCSPISGHRSVSWYQQTPGQGLQFLFEYFSETQRNKGNFPGRFSGRQFSNSRSEMNVSTLELGDSALYLCASSLGAGATTDTQYFGPGTRLTVL.

The chain joins TRBV11-3 to TRBJ2-3; TRBD2 aligns across 15 bases. Trimming removed 4 bases from V and 1 base from J; junction bases left unmatched: 6. Germline V lookup: CDR1 SGHNT, CDR2 YENEEA. The CDR3 runs 18 residues. CDR3 DNA sequence: TGTGCCAGCAGCTCCTCCGGACTAGCGGGGGGGGGCACAGATACGCAGTATTTT. Translating it yields CASSSSGLAGGGTDTQYF.

In nucleotides, the CDR3 is TGTGCCAGCAGCGCTCGGGACTCGGCAACTAATGAAAAACTGTTTTTT. This translates into CASSARDSATNEKLFF. The chain joins TRBV9 to TRBJ1-4; tentative D call: TRBD1 (5 bases). Trimming shortened V by 3 bases and J by 0 bases, and 12 bases separated the two germline ends. This CDR3 comprises 16 residues. Germline CDR1 SGDLS, CDR2 YYNGEE.

Comments on this clone: The same CDR3 arises from other DNA sequences in this sample as well. V and J are TRBV11-2 and TRBJ1-1; D gene uncertain. V was trimmed by 2 bases and J by 3 bases, leaving 7 bases between them. Germline V lookup: CDR1 SGHAT, CDR2 FQNNGV. The CDR3 loop spans 13 amino acids. CDR3 region: CASSLSGYTEAFF. CDR3 bases: TGTGCCAGCAGCTTATCGGGGTACACTGAAGCTTTCTTT.

The chain combines TRBV5-6 with TRBJ2-3; no reliable D call. This CDR3 spans 13 amino acids. The germline V gene has CDR1 SGHDT and CDR2 YYEEEE. V was cut by 0 bases and J by 3 bases, with 5 bases left in between. The CDR3: CASSLEPTDTQYF. In nucleotides, the CDR3 is TGTGCCAGCAGCTTGGAACCGACAGATACGCAGTATTTT.

The rearrangement uses TRBV30 and TRBJ1-6, with 8 bases aligning to TRBD1. This CDR3 is built from 13 residues. The germline V gene encodes CDR1 GTSNPN and CDR2 SVGIG (reference sequence). V shed 8 bases, J shed 6 bases, and the junction held 6 bases outside the gene matches. The CDR3 coding sequence is TGTGCCCGCCGGGACAGGCCTAATTCACCCCTCCACTTT. Residues: CARRDRPNSPLHF.

DNA for the CDR3: TGTGCCAGCAGTGGAGGACGCCACGAGCAGTACTTC. Encoded protein: CASSGGRHEQYF. This rearrangement joins TRBV6-2 or TRBV6-3 to TRBJ2-7; maybe TRBD2 (5 bases). The CDR3 totals 12 residues. The V and J ends lost 5 bases and 5 bases respectively, with 10 bases between them. Germline CDR1 is MNHEY and CDR2 is SVGEGT.

This clone was detected only once. This chain uses TRBV7-2 with TRBJ2-2, with 12 bases fitting TRBD2. The germline V gene has CDR1 SGHTA and CDR2 FQGNSA. V trimming: 5 bases; J trimming: 6 bases; junction bases outside the gene matches: 4. The CDR3 has 15 amino acids. The CDR3 is CASSPRLAGAGELFF. The CDR3 DNA reads as TGTGCCAGCAGCCCCAGACTAGCGGGGGCCGGGGAGCTGTTTTTT. Supplemented by reference TRBV7-2 and TRBJ2-2, the full variable domain reads GAGVSQSPSNKVTEKGKDVELRCDPISGHTALYWYRQSLGQGLEFLIYFQGNSAPDKSGLPSDRFSAERTGGSVSTLTIQRTQQEDSAVYLCASSPRLAGAGELFFGEGSRLTVL.

The V gene is TRBV27, the J gene TRBJ2-7; 8 bases fit TRBD2. V lost 4 bases and J lost 2; bases outside the gene matches: 4. The CDR3 contains 14 residues. CDR1 is MNHEY, CDR2 SMNVEV, per germline (reference sequence). The CDR3 spells CASSYAAGAYEQYF. CDR3 DNA: TGTGCCAGCAGTTATGCAGCGGGGGCCTACGAGCAGTACTTC.

The count of this clone is one. The rearrangement links TRBV29-1 to TRBJ2-1; TRBD2 matches at 9 bases. Germline CDR1 SQVTM, CDR2 ANQGSEA. The CDR3 is made up of 15 amino acids. The J segment lost 6 bases and the V segment lost 1 base, leaving 7 bases of the junction unmatched. This CDR3 reads CSVEVARGGPNEQFF. The DNA of the CDR3 is TGCAGCGTTGAAGTGGCGCGGGGGGGCCCCAATGAGCAGTTCTTC.

DNA of the CDR3: TGTGCCAGCAGTTTTCAGGGAGGTACTGAAGCTTTCTTT. Its translation: CASSFQGGTEAFF. J is TRBJ1-1 and V is TRBV12-3 or TRBV12-4, with D possibly matching TRBD1 (5 bases). This CDR3 has 13 amino acids. Deletions cut 3 bases from V and 5 bases from J, with 10 bases between.

DNA for the CDR3: TGTGCCAGCAGCTTCCCACCTAATCAGCCCCAGCATTTT. This encodes CASSFPPNQPQHF. The rearrangement links TRBV7-2 to TRBJ1-5, with D uncertain. V lost 3 bases and J lost 4, with 7 bases in between. This CDR3 contains 13 residues. Germline values: CDR1 SGHTA, CDR2 FQGNSA.

This clone appeared once. The chain carries TRBV6-5 and TRBJ2-2; D unresolved. This CDR3 spans 14 amino acids. Germline CDR1 MNHEY, CDR2 SVGAGI. Trimming removed 1 base at V and 3 bases at J, with 6 bases between. The CDR3 DNA sequence: TGTGCCAGCAGTTACTTACAGCACACCGGGGAGCTGTTTTTT. It encodes CASSYLQHTGELFF.

This clone showed up just once. The V and J genes are TRBV3-1 (or the pseudogene TRBV3-2) and TRBJ1-2, with D possibly being TRBD1 (5 bases). The CDR3 length is 12 residues. CDR1 and CDR2 from the germline V gene are LGHDT and YNNKEL (reference sequence). V lost 8 bases and J lost 6, with 13 bases in between. This CDR3 reads CASGEGVHGYTF. The CDR3 nucleotides read TGTGCCAGCGGCGAAGGGGTTCATGGCTACACCTTC.

The V gene is TRBV5-1, the J gene TRBJ2-1, with 12 bases aligning to TRBD2. CDR1 and CDR2 from the germline V gene are SGHRS and YFSETQ. V gave up 4 bases and J gave up 5 bases; unmatched junction bases: 7. CDR3 length: 16 amino acids. The CDR3 reads CASSAAGLAGNNEQFF. As DNA, the CDR3 is TGCGCCAGCAGCGCAGCCGGACTAGCGGGGAACAATGAGCAGTTCTTC.

The V gene is TRBV11-2, the J gene TRBJ2-5, with D perhaps TRBD1 or TRBD2 (6 bases each). This CDR3 contains 12 residues. Germline CDR1 and CDR2: SGHAT and FQNNGV. Trimming pared 4 bases from V and 7 bases from J, leaving 10 bases between. DNA for the CDR3: TGTGCCAGCAGCTCGGAGGGGGTGACCCAGTACTTC. This sequence encodes CASSSEGVTQYF. The entire variable domain, with the rest obtained from reference TRBV11-2 and TRBJ2-5, is as follows: EAGVAQSPRYKIIEKRQSVAFWCNPISGHATLYWYQQILGQGPKLLIQFQNNGVVDDSQLPKDRFSAERLKGVDSTLKIQPAKLEDSAVYLCASSSEGVTQYFGPGTRLLVL.

The chain carries TRBV5-1 and TRBJ1-2, with 7 positions matching TRBD1. CDR3 length equals 13 residues. J lost 9 bases, V lost 0 bases, and 5 bases had no gene match. Germline V lookup: CDR1 SGHRS, CDR2 YFSETQ. The CDR3 loop is CASSLEGGVSYTF. The CDR3 nucleotides are TGCGCCAGCAGCTTGGAAGGGGGCGTAAGCTACACCTTC.

J is TRBJ1-5 and V is TRBV11-2, with D unclear. Trimming cost V 3 bases and J 6 bases, with 12 bases left between them. The CDR3 extends over 14 amino acids. Germline V gene sequence: CDR1 SGHAT, CDR2 FQNNGV. Written as DNA, the CDR3 is TGTGCCAGCAGCTTCGGGAGGGAGGGTCAGCCCCAGCATTTT. This gives the protein CASSFGREGQPQHF.

This clone occurred a few times. The rearrangement links TRBV5-1 to TRBJ2-7; 7 nucleotides match TRBD1. With V trimmed by 3 bases and J by 7 bases, 10 bases remained unmatched. The CDR3 runs to 14 residues. Germline V gives CDR1 SGHRS, CDR2 YFSETQ. The CDR3 sequence is CASSSSGAGGEQYF. The DNA for the CDR3 is TGCGCCAGCAGCTCCAGTGGGGCAGGGGGAGAGCAGTACTTC.

The genes are TRBV6-4 and TRBJ2-3, with 9 bases fitting TRBD2. CDR1 is MRHNA, CDR2 SNTAGT, per germline. The J segment lost 1 base and the V segment lost 3 bases, leaving 5 bases of the junction unmatched. The CDR3 is 16 amino acids. Written as DNA, the CDR3 is TGTGCCAGCAGTGAGTCGGCTAGCGGGGGCACAGATACGCAGTATTTT. This translates into CASSESASGGTDTQYF.